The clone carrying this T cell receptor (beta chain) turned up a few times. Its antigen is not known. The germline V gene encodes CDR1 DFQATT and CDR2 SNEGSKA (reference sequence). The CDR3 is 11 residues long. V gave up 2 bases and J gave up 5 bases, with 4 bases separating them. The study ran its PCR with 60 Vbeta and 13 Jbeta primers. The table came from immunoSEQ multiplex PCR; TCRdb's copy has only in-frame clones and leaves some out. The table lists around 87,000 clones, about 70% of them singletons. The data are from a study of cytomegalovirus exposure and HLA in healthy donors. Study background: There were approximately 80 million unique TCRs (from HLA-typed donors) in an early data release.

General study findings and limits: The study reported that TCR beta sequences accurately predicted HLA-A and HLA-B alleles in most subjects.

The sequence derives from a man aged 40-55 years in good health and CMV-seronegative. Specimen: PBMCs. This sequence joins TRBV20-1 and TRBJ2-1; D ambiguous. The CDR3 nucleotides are TGCAGTGCTAGAACTCACAATGAGCAGTTCTTC. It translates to CSARTHNEQFF.